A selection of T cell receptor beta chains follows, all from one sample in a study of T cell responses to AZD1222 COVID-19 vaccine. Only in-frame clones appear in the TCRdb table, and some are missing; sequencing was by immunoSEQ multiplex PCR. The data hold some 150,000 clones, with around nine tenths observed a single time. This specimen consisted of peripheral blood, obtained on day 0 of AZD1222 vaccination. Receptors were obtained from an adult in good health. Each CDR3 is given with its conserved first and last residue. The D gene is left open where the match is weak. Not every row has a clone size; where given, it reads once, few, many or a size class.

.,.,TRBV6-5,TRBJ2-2,CASSPSPRAGELFF,TGTGCCAGCAGTCCCTCCCCTAGGGCCGGGGAGCTGTTTTTT
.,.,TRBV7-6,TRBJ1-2,CASSFGASGYTF,TGTGCCAGCAGCTTCGGGGCGAGCGGCTACACCTTC
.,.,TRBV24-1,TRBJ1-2,CATSDFQGYGYTF,TGTGCCACCAGTGATTTTCAGGGGTATGGCTACACCTTC
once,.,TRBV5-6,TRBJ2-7,CASSFEGINSYEQYF,TGTGCCAGCAGCTTCGAGGGGATCAACTCCTACGAGCAGTACTTC
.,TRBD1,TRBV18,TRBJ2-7,CASSGQEFYEQYF,TGTGCCAGCTCAGGACAGGAGTTCTACGAGCAGTACTTC
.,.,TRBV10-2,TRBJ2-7,CASSPRTGSYEQYF,TGCGCCAGCAGTCCCCGGACTGGATCCTACGAGCAGTACTTC
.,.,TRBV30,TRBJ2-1,CAWSWGLAENEQFF,TGTGCCTGGAGCTGGGGGCTAGCGGAGAATGAGCAGTTCTTC
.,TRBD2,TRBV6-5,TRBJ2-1,CASRLLAGGNEQFF,TGTGCCAGCAGATTACTAGCGGGGGGCAATGAGCAGTTCTTC
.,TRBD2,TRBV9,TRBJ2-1,CASSAVGGNEQFF,TGTGCCAGCAGCGCTGTCGGGGGGAATGAGCAGTTCTTC
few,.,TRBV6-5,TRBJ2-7,CASTQGHSYEQYF,TGTGCCAGCACCCAGGGACACTCCTACGAGCAGTACTTC
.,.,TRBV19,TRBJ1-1,CASSVDGNTEAFF,TGTGCCAGTAGTGTTGACGGGAACACTGAAGCTTTCTTT
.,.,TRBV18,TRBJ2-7,CASSLSQSSEQYF,TGTGCCAGCTCACTAAGCCAATCTAGCGAGCAGTACTTC
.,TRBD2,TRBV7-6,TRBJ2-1,CASSLAWASGVRNEQFF,TGTGCCAGCAGCTTAGCGTGGGCTAGCGGGGTTCGCAATGAGCAGTTCTTC
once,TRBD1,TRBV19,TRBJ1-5,CASSIGQGGNQPQHF,TGTGCCAGTAGTATAGGACAGGGAGGTAATCAGCCCCAGCATTTT
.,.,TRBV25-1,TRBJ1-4,CASSALNRDEKLFF,TGTGCCAGCAGTGCTCTGAACAGAGATGAAAAACTGTTTTTT
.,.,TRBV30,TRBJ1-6,CAWSLNNSPLHF,TGTGCCTGGAGTCTCAACAATTCACCCCTCCACTTT
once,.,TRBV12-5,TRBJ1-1,CASGLTVEAFF,TGTGCTAGTGGCTTGACGGTGGAGGCTTTCTTT
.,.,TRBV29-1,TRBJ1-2,CSVLPREVLGYGYTF,TGCAGCGTTTTGCCCCGCGAAGTTTTAGGCTATGGCTACACCTTC
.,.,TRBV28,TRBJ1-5,CASSLYQGKGDQPQHF,TGTGCCAGCAGTTTGTACCAGGGAAAGGGGGATCAGCCCCAGCATTTT
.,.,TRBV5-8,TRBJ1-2,CASNLQGRDGYTF,TGTGCCAGCAACCTTCAGGGGAGGGATGGCTACACCTTC
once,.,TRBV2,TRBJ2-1,CASSVGYEQFF,TGTGCCAGCAGCGTGGGGTATGAGCAGTTCTTC
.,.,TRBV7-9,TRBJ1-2,CASSPPEARRGYTF,TGTGCCAGCAGTCCCCCCGAGGCTCGGCGGGGCTACACCTTC
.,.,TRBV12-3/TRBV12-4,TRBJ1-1,CASSLVPGTEAFF,TGTGCCAGCAGTTTAGTACCGGGGACTGAAGCTTTCTTT
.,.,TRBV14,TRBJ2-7,CASSRGISSEQYF,TGTGCCAGCAGCCGTGGGATTAGCTCCGAGCAGTACTTC
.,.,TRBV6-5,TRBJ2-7,CASSWGGTYEQYF,TGTGCCAGCAGTTGGGGCGGGACCTACGAGCAGTACTTC
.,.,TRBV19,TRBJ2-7,CASSTTDSSGEQYF,TGTGCCAGTAGTACTACCGACAGTTCAGGCGAGCAGTACTTC
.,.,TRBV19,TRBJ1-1,CASSIDLSGVVTEAFF,TGTGCCAGTAGTATAGATCTATCCGGGGTAGTTACTGAAGCTTTCTTT
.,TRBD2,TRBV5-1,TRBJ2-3,CASSFGLAGGPSTDTQYF,TGCGCCAGCAGCTTCGGACTAGCGGGAGGGCCCAGCACAGATACGCAGTATTTT
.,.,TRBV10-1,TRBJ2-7,CASSDGGDRDEQYF,TGCGCCAGCAGTGATGGGGGAGATAGGGACGAGCAGTACTTC
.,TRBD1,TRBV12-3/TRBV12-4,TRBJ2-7,CASSSGQSYEQYF,TGTGCCAGCAGTTCGGGACAGTCCTACGAGCAGTACTTC
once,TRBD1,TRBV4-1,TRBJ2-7,CASSQGGQGHYEQYF,TGCGCCAGCAGCCAAGGGGGACAGGGGCACTACGAGCAGTACTTC
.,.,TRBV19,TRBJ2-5,CASTKIWDIQETQYF,TGTGCCAGTACCAAAATTTGGGACATCCAAGAGACCCAGTACTTC
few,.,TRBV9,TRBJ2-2,CASSVAGSPNGELFF,TGTGCCAGCAGCGTAGCCGGGAGTCCAAACGGGGAGCTGTTTTTT
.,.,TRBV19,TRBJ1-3,CASSIIGYKSSGNTIYF,TGTGCCAGTAGTATAATAGGCTACAAGAGCTCTGGAAACACCATATATTTT
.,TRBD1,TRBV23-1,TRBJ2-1,CASSHLRTGGEQFF,TGCGCCAGCAGTCATCTGCGGACAGGGGGTGAGCAGTTCTTC
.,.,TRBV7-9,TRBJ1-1,CASSLAQGRVFF,TGTGCCAGCAGCTTAGCCCAGGGAAGGGTTTTCTTT
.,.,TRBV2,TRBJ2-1,CASSVQEQFF,TGTGCCAGCAGCGTACAGGAGCAGTTCTTC
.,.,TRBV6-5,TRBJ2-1,CASSYSRETYNEQFF,TGTGCCAGCAGTTACTCGAGGGAGACGTACAATGAGCAGTTCTTC
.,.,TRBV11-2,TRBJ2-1,CASSILSGTSYNEQFF,TGTGCCAGCAGCATACTGTCGGGAACCTCCTACAATGAGCAGTTCTTC
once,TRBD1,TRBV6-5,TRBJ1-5,CASSYSGTGGTQPQHF,TGTGCCAGCAGTTACTCTGGGACAGGGGGCACTCAGCCCCAGCATTTT
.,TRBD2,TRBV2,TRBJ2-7,CASSEEGLATDEQYF,TGTGCCAGCAGTGAAGAGGGACTAGCTACGGACGAGCAGTACTTC
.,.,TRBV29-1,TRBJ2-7,CSAGLVGRDYYEQYF,TGCAGCGCTGGGCTTGTTGGGCGCGACTACTACGAGCAGTACTTC
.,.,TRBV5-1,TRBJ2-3,CASSQWTEVTDTQYF,TGCGCCAGCAGCCAATGGACAGAAGTGACAGATACGCAGTATTTT
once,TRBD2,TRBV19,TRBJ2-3,CASSIASSGSNTQYF,TGTGCCAGTAGTATCGCGAGTAGCGGGAGTAATACGCAGTATTTT
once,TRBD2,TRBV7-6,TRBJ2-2,CASIRLAGQVGELFF,TGTGCCAGCATCAGACTAGCGGGACAGGTCGGGGAGCTGTTTTTT
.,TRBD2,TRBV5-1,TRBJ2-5,CASSPGTSTQETQYF,TGCGCCAGCAGCCCCGGGACTAGCACGCAAGAGACCCAGTACTTC
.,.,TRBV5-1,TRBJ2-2,CASIPAESGELFF,TGCGCCAGCATCCCCGCAGAGTCCGGGGAGCTGTTTTTT
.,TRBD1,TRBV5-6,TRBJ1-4,CASSNYGTDNEKLFF,TGTGCCAGCAGCAACTACGGGACAGACAATGAAAAACTGTTTTTT
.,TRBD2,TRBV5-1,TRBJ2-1,CASSPGTSGREHEQFF,TGCGCCAGCAGCCCAGGGACTAGCGGGAGAGAACATGAGCAGTTCTTC
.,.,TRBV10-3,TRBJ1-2,CAISDSGAGEDGYTF,TGTGCCATCAGTGATTCGGGTGCAGGGGAGGATGGCTACACCTTC
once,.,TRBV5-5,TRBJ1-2,CASSGITGTHGYTF,TGTGCCAGCAGCGGGATAACAGGGACCCATGGCTACACCTTC
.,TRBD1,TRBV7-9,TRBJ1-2,CASSLGTGNTYGYTF,TGTGCCAGCAGCTTAGGGACAGGGAACACCTATGGCTACACCTTC
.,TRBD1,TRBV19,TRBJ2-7,CASSLVGQGYEQYF,TGTGCCAGTAGTTTGGTGGGACAGGGCTACGAGCAGTACTTC
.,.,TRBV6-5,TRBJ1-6,CASKTRDNNSPLHF,TGTGCCAGTAAAACCCGGGACAATAATTCACCCCTCCACTTT
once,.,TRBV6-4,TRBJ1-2,CASSDGPEAYGYTF,TGTGCCAGCAGTGATGGGCCTGAAGCCTATGGCTACACCTTC
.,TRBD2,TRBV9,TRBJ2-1,CASSVAGLTNEQFF,TGTGCCAGCAGCGTAGCGGGACTAACCAATGAGCAGTTCTTC
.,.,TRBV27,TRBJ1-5,CASRRGDQPQHF,TGTGCCAGCAGAAGGGGGGATCAGCCCCAGCATTTT
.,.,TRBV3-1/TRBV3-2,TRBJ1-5,CASSPGLHNQPQHF,TGTGCCAGCAGCCCGGGACTTCACAATCAGCCCCAGCATTTT